The 10 T cell receptor beta chains below all came from one sample that was sequenced in a study of T cell responses to AZD1222 COVID-19 vaccine (dated by TCRdb to the early 2020s). The intended sense of this specimen's time point label: baseline before first vaccination. Library creation used the immunoSEQ multiplex PCR assay. TCRdb's version of the immuneACCESS table is confined to in-frame rearrangements and falls short of the full clone set. An unresolved V gene accounts for under half of the shortfall where checked; the remainder is of unknown origin. The sample contains roughly 180,000 clones, approximately 86% of them found a single time. Less than 3% of the sample is held by the ten biggest clonotypes. This material consisted of peripheral blood, taken on day 0 of AZD1222 vaccination. Every receptor here comes from an adult in good health.

V gene TRBV4-2 combines with J gene TRBJ1-2; 9 bases align to TRBD1. The length of the CDR3 is 13 residues. The J segment lost 8 bases and the V segment lost 4 bases, leaving 5 bases of the junction unmatched. The V gene's germline CDR1 is LGHNA and CDR2 YNFKEQ. This CDR3 reads CASSPWDRDGYTF. DNA of the CDR3: TGTGCCAGCAGCCCCTGGGACAGGGACGGCTACACCTTC.

V gene TRBV11-2 combines with J gene TRBJ2-1; 8 nucleotides agree with TRBD2. Germline values: CDR1 SGHAT, CDR2 FQNNGV. With V trimmed by 1 base and J by 2 bases, 1 base remained unmatched. The CDR3 is made up of 15 amino acids. For the CDR3, the DNA is TGTGCCAGCAGCTTAGGCGGGGGGACCTACAATGAGCAGTTCTTC. The encoded protein is CASSLGGGTYNEQFF.

This chain uses TRBV5-4 with TRBJ2-2; D not certain. Germline CDR1 reads SGHNT; CDR2 reads YYREEE (reference sequence). CDR3 length equals 17 residues. V was cut by 5 bases and J by 1 base, with 18 bases left in between. The CDR3 loop reads CASREGGQTRNTGELFF. DNA of the CDR3: TGTGCCAGCAGAGAAGGCGGCCAGACAAGGAACACCGGGGAGCTGTTTTTT.

The chain couples TRBV27 to TRBJ1-1; D is perhaps TRBD1 (6 bases). Germline lookup yields CDR1 MNHEY and CDR2 SMNVEV (reference sequence). The CDR3 contains 14 residues. V was pared by 5 bases and J by 3 bases, with 13 bases between. CDR3 DNA: TGTGCCAGCAGTAGAACAGGGTTTTACACTGAAGCTTTCTTT. Its protein is CASSRTGFYTEAFF.

The chain recombines TRBV29-1 with TRBJ1-4; 8 bases line up with TRBD1. The CDR3 contains 14 residues. Germline V gene lookup returns CDR1 SQVTM and CDR2 ANQGSEA. The V gene end was trimmed by 4 bases and the J gene end by 7 bases; junction bases not matched to a gene: 8. The CDR3, as DNA: TGCAGCGTTGCAGGGCAGGGGGCAGGTGAAAAACTGTTTTTT. It specifies CSVAGQGAGEKLFF.

This chain connects TRBV28 to TRBJ2-4, with 7 nucleotides matching TRBD2. The CDR3 has 15 amino acids. Germline V gene sequence: CDR1 MDHEN, CDR2 SYDVKM. The V segment lost 3 bases and the J segment 0 bases; nucleotides outside the gene matches: 2. In DNA, the CDR3 is TGTGCCAGCAGTTTGGGACTACTAGCCAAAAACATTCAGTACTTC. It is translated as CASSLGLLAKNIQYF.

The chain combines TRBV7-2 with TRBJ1-1, with 9 bases fitting TRBD1. Germline V gene data show CDR1 as SGHTA and CDR2 as FQGNSA. This CDR3 is 14 amino acids long. Trimming took 4 bases from V and 4 from J; bases not matched to a gene: 4. In DNA, the CDR3 is TGTGCCAGCAGCTGGACAGGGGCAGGCACTGAAGCTTTCTTT. Encoded protein: CASSWTGAGTEAFF.

This chain connects TRBV5-1 to TRBJ1-1; a weak D match, TRBD1 (6 bases). Germline assignment: CDR1 SGHRS and CDR2 YFSETQ. This CDR3 spans 15 amino acids. V was shortened by 4 bases and J by 0 bases, with 13 bases between the two germline ends. CDR3 in DNA: TGCGCCAGCAGCGGATGGACAGACATGAACACTGAAGCTTTCTTT. This encodes CASSGWTDMNTEAFF.

The CDR3 region is CASSPTGGTNEKLFF. The CDR3 DNA follows: TGTGCCAGCAGCCCTACAGGGGGCACTAATGAAAAACTGTTTTTT. The chain employs TRBV28 and TRBJ1-4; 9 bases line up with TRBD1. The length of the CDR3 is 15 residues. The germline gives CDR1 MDHEN, CDR2 SYDVKM. The J segment lost 2 bases and the V segment lost 6 bases, leaving 4 bases of the junction unmatched.

CDR3 protein: CASSGGSFYEQYF. The CDR3 bases are TGTGCCAGCAGTGGCGGGTCTTTCTACGAGCAGTACTTC. The chain couples TRBV12-3 or TRBV12-4 to TRBJ2-7, with D perhaps TRBD2 (5 bases). The CDR3 consists of 13 residues. V was clipped by 5 bases and J by 3 bases, with 11 bases between them.